Given below is one T cell receptor (beta chain) in context. TCRdb's copy holds only in-frame clones and misses some; the assay was immunoSEQ multiplex PCR. The data contain roughly 1,700 clones, around 41% of them singletons. The record originates from a study of T cells in localized non-small cell lung cancer. Trimming removed 0 bases from V and 5 bases from J, with 10 bases in between. The CDR3 is 14 residues long. The germline V gene has CDR1 KGHSH and CDR2 LQKENI. This sequence joins TRBV18 and TRBJ1-1; a weak D match, TRBD1 (5 bases). This specimen was lung tumor tissue, taken before any cancer treatment. This TCR was recovered from a female donor of 60 years or more with stage I lung adenocarcinoma. The CDR3 is CASSPPVGLTEAFF. CDR3 bases: TGTGCCAGCTCACCACCGGTGGGACTGACTGAAGCTTTCTTT.